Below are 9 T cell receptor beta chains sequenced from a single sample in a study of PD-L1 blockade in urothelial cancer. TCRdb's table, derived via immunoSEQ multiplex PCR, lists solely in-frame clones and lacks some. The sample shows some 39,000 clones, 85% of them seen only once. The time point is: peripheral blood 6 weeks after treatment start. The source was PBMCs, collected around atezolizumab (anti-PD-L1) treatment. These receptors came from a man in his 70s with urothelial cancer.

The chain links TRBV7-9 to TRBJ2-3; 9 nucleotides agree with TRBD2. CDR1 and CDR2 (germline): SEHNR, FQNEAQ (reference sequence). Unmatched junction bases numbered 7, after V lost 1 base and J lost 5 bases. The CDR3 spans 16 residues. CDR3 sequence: CASSLGVVAGEDTQYF. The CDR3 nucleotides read TGTGCCAGCAGCTTAGGAGTGGTAGCGGGAGAAGATACGCAGTATTTT.

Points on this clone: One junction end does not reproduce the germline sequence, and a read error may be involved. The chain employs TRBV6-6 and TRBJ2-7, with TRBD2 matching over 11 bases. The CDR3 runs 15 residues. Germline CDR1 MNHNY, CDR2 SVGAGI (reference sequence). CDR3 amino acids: CASSYLAGGSYEQYF. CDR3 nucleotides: TGTGCCAGCAGCTACTTAGCGGGAGGGTCCTACGAGCAGTACTTC.

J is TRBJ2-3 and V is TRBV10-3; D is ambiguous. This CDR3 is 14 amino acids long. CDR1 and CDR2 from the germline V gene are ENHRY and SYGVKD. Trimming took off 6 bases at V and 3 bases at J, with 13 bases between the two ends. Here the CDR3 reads CAISFGSDTDTQYF. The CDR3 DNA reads TGTGCCATCAGCTTCGGGTCGGATACAGATACGCAGTATTTT.

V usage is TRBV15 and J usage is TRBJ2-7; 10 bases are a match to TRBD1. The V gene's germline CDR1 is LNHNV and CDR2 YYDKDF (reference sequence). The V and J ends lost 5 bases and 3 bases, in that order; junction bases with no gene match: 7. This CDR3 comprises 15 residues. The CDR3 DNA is TGTGCCACCAGCCCCCGGGACAGGGGTCTCTACGAGCAGTACTTC. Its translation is CATSPRDRGLYEQYF.

The CDR3 loop is CASSADLAAFEQFF. The CDR3 DNA reads TGTGCCAGCAGCGCGGATCTAGCGGCCTTCGAGCAGTTCTTC. The rearrangement joins TRBV5-4 to TRBJ2-1, with TRBD2 matching 7 bases. Germline CDR1 reads SGHNT; CDR2 reads YYREEE (reference sequence). This CDR3 contains 14 residues. The ends lost 4 bases at V and 10 bases at J; junction bases unmatched: 11.

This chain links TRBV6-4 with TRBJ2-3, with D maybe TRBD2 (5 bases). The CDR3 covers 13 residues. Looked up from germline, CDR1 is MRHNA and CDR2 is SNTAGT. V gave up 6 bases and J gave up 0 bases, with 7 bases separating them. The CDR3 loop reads CASSRGSTDTQYF. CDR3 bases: TGTGCCAGCAGCCGCGGGAGCACAGATACGCAGTATTTT.

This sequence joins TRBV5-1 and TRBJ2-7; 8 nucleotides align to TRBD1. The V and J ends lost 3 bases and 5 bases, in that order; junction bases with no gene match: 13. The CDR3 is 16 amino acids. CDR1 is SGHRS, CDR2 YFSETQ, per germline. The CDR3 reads CASSSGQASLSDEQYF. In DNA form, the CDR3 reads TGCGCCAGCAGCTCGGGACAGGCGTCCCTCTCGGACGAGCAGTACTTC.

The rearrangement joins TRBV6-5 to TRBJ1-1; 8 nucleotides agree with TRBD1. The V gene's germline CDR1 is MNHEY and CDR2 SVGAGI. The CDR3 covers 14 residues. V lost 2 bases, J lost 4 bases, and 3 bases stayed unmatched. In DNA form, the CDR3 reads TGTGCCAGCAGTTACCAGGGGGCTAGCACTGAAGCTTTCTTT. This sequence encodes CASSYQGASTEAFF.

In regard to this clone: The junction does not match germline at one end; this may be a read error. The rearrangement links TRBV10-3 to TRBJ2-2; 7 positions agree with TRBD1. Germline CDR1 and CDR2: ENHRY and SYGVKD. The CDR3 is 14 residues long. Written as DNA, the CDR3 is TGTGCCATCCGTGACAGGGCAAACACCGGGGAGCTGTTTTTT. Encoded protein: CAIRDRANTGELFF.